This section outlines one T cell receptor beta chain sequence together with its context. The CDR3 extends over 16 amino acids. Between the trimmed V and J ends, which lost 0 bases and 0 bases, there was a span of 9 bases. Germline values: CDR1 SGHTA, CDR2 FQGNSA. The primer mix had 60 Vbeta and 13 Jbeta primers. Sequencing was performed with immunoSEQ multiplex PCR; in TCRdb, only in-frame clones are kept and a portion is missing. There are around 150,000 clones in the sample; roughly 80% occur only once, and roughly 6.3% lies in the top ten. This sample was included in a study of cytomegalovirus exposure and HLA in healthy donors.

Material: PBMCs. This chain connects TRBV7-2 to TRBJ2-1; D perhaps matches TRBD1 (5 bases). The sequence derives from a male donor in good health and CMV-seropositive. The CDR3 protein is CASSLAGPRSYNEQFF. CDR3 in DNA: TGTGCCAGCAGCTTAGCGGGGCCTCGCTCCTACAATGAGCAGTTCTTC.